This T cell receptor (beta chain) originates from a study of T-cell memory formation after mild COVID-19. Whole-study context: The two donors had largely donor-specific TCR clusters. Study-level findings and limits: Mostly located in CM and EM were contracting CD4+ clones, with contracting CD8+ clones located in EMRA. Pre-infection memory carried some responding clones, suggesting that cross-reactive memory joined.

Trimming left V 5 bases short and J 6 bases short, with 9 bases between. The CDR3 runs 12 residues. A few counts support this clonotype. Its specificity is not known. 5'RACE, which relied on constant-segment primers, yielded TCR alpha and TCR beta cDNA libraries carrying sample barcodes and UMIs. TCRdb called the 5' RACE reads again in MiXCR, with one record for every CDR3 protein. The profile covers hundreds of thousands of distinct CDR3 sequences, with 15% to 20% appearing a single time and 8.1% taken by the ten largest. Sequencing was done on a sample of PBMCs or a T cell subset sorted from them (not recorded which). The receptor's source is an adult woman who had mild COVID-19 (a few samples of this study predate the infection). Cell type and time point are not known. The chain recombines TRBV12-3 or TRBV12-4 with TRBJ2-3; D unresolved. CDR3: CASSNQFDTQYF. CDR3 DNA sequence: TGTGCCAGCAGTAACCAGTTCGATACGCAGTATTTT.